One and the same sample provided the 23 T cell receptor beta chains below, sequenced in a study of T cell responses to AZD1222 COVID-19 vaccine. Measured with immunoSEQ multiplex PCR; TCRdb has only the in-frame clones, and not every one. The sample gives 100,000 or so clones, approximately 86% of which show up once; more than 5% is in the top ten. Sequenced here: peripheral blood, sampled 28 days after the second AZD1222 dose. The receptor source for this set is an adult who received the AZD1222 COVID-19 vaccine.

This clone has just a few counts. The V gene is TRBV10-1, the J gene TRBJ2-7, with 7 bases lining up with TRBD2. V lost 4 bases to trimming and J lost 2 bases; unmatched junction nucleotides: 8. CDR1 and CDR2 (germline): WNHNN, SYGVQD (reference sequence). The CDR3 is 15 amino acids. CDR3 residues: CASSGHQAGTYEQYF. CDR3 in DNA: TGCGCCAGCAGTGGGCATCAAGCGGGAACCTACGAGCAGTACTTC.

This clone was seen a few times. V and J are TRBV4-1 and TRBJ2-1; D uncertain. V was pared by 4 bases and J by 7 bases, with 17 bases between. From germline, CDR1 is MGHRA and CDR2 YSYEKL. The CDR3 totals 15 residues. The CDR3, as DNA: TGCGCCAGCAGCCTATGGGAAGGAATGAGGAATGAGCAGTTCTTC. It yields the protein CASSLWEGMRNEQFF.

The chain links TRBV5-4 to TRBJ2-2; D tentatively fits TRBD1 or TRBD2 (6 bases each). This CDR3 spans 16 amino acids. The V end lost 2 bases, the J end lost 0 bases, and 11 bases lay between the germline ends. Germline loops: CDR1 SGHNT, CDR2 YYREEE (reference sequence). CDR3 residues: CASSFHRGPNTGELFF. The CDR3 bases are TGTGCCAGCAGCTTTCACCGGGGGCCGAACACCGGGGAGCTGTTTTTT.

This clone was seen a few times. The chain carries TRBV7-2 and TRBJ2-2; 8 nucleotides match TRBD1. V shed 3 bases, J shed 0 bases, and the junction held 0 bases outside the gene matches. The CDR3 loop spans 15 amino acids. Germline assignment: CDR1 SGHTA and CDR2 FQGNSA. Here the CDR3 DNA reads TGTGCCAGCAGCTTGGACAGGGCGAACACCGGGGAGCTGTTTTTT. This translates into CASSLDRANTGELFF. Full variable domain (remainder filled in from reference TRBV7-2 and TRBJ2-2): GAGVSQSPSNKVTEKGKDVELRCDPISGHTALYWYRQSLGQGLEFLIYFQGNSAPDKSGLPSDRFSAERTGGSVSTLTIQRTQQEDSAVYLCASSLDRANTGELFFGEGSRLTVL.

The CDR3 protein is CAWSVEDEKLFF. CDR3 in DNA: TGTGCCTGGAGTGTAGAAGATGAAAAACTGTTTTTT. The V gene is TRBV30, the J gene TRBJ1-4; no clear D. Trimming pared 0 bases from V and 6 bases from J, leaving 5 bases between. The CDR3 contains 12 residues. The germline V gene has CDR1 GTSNPN and CDR2 SVGIG (reference sequence).

The gene calls are TRBV6-5 and TRBJ2-5; TRBD1 or TRBD2 may be the D gene (6 bases each). This CDR3 has 15 residues. V was cut by 7 bases and J by 5 bases, with 20 bases left in between. Germline CDR1 MNHEY, CDR2 SVGAGI. CDR3 sequence reads: CASIVSGALRETQYF. The CDR3 coding sequence is TGTGCCAGCATTGTTTCGGGGGCCCTACGGGAGACCCAGTACTTC.

The chain links TRBV5-6 to TRBJ1-4; D unclear. This CDR3 has 14 amino acids. Trimming took 7 bases from V and 4 from J, leaving 14 bases between them. CDR1 is SGHDT and CDR2 is YYEEEE in the germline V gene. In DNA form, the CDR3 reads TGTGCCAGCTCCCCGGGCACCTTTAATGAAAAACTGTTTTTT. It codes for CASSPGTFNEKLFF. The full variable domain, rest sourced from reference TRBV5-6 and TRBJ1-4, is DAGVTQSPTHLIKTRGQQVTLRCSPKSGHDTVSWYQQALGQGPQFIFQYYEEEERQRGNFPDRFSGHQFPNYSSELNVNALLLGDSALYLCASSPGTFNEKLFFGSGTQLSVL.

The genes are TRBV30 and TRBJ2-7, with 9 bases lining up with TRBD1. The ends lost 0 bases at V and 3 bases at J; junction bases unmatched: 9. The germline V gene encodes CDR1 GTSNPN and CDR2 SVGIG (reference sequence). This CDR3 contains 16 residues. CDR3 nucleotide sequence: TGTGCCTGGAGTGTACCTGGACAGGGGCCGGGCTACGAGCAGTACTTC. Protein sequence: CAWSVPGQGPGYEQYF. The variable domain in full, with the rest retrieved from reference TRBV30 and TRBJ2-7, is SQTIHQWPATLVQPVGSPLSLECTVEGTSNPNLYWYRQAAGRGLQLLFYSVGIGQISSEVPQNLSASRPQDRQFILSSKKLLLSDSGFYLCAWSVPGQGPGYEQYFGPGTRLTVT.

This sequence joins TRBV5-1 and TRBJ1-4; D not resolved. The CDR3 spans 15 residues. V was shortened by 2 bases and J by 0 bases, with 8 bases between the two germline ends. Germline lookup yields CDR1 SGHRS and CDR2 YFSETQ. The CDR3 DNA reads as TGCGCCAGCAGCTTTTTAGGTGCAACTAATGAAAAACTGTTTTTT. Its protein is CASSFLGATNEKLFF.

This sequence joins TRBV7-9 and TRBJ1-3, with D uncertain. Germline CDR1 and CDR2: SEHNR and FQNEAQ (reference sequence). Trimming cost V 4 bases and J 0 bases, with 10 bases left between them. This CDR3 comprises 15 residues. The CDR3 here is CASSSPPSSGNTIYF. DNA for the CDR3: TGTGCCAGCAGCTCACCCCCTAGCTCTGGAAACACCATATATTTT.

V is TRBV27 and J is TRBJ2-2; D is possibly TRBD1 or TRBD2 (5 bases each). This CDR3 contains 13 residues. CDR1 is MNHEY and CDR2 is SMNVEV in the germline V gene (reference sequence). The ends were cut back, 7 bases at V and 5 bases at J, with 11 bases in the middle. CDR3 protein: CASTPGQTGELFF. The CDR3 coding sequence is TGTGCCAGCACCCCGGGGCAAACCGGGGAGCTGTTTTTT.

The V and J genes are TRBV19 and TRBJ1-5, with TRBD1 identical over 7 bases. Trimming at V came to 8 bases and at J to 9 bases, leaving 10 bases not matched to a gene. The CDR3 runs 13 residues. The germline CDR1 and CDR2 sequences are LNHDA and SQIVND (reference sequence). The CDR3 DNA is TGTGCCAGTTCGAACTCAGGGGGAGGGCCCCAGCATTTT. It encodes CASSNSGGGPQHF.

This chain joins TRBV15 and TRBJ1-4; D remains ambiguous. CDR3 length: 15 residues. Trimming shortened V by 1 base and J by 0 bases, and 6 bases separated the two germline ends. The germline V gene has CDR1 LNHNV and CDR2 YYDKDF (reference sequence). Here the CDR3 DNA reads TGTGCCACCAGCAGAGCCGAAGCAACTAATGAAAAACTGTTTTTT. Protein: CATSRAEATNEKLFF.

The chain joins TRBV6-2 or TRBV6-3 to TRBJ2-4; possibly TRBD1 or TRBD2 for D (5 bases each). This CDR3 has 17 amino acids. The V end lost 4 bases, the J end lost 5 bases, and 21 bases lay between the germline ends. CDR1 is MNHEY and CDR2 is SVGEGT in the germline V gene. The chain's CDR3 is CASSSRRDLARQNIQYF. DNA of the CDR3: TGTGCCAGCAGTTCCCGCCGGGACCTCGCCCGTCAAAACATTCAGTACTTC.

This chain joins TRBV15 and TRBJ2-7; D gene unclear. V lost 0 bases and J 1 base, leaving 7 bases between the germline ends. Germline V lookup: CDR1 LNHNV, CDR2 YYDKDF (reference sequence). The CDR3 sequence is 14 residues long. CDR3 loop: CATSRDSESYEQYF. CDR3 DNA: TGTGCCACCAGCAGAGATTCGGAATCCTACGAGCAGTACTTC. Filled out from reference TRBV15 and TRBJ2-7, the complete variable domain reads DAMVIQNPRYQVTQFGKPVTLSCSQTLNHNVMYWYQQKSSQAPKLLFHYYDKDFNNEADTPDNFQSRRPNTSFCFLDIRSPGLGDTAMYLCATSRDSESYEQYFGPGTRLTVT.

V and J are TRBV9 and TRBJ2-1, with D perhaps matching TRBD1 or TRBD2 (5 bases each). This CDR3 has 14 amino acids. Trimming left V 4 bases short and J 2 bases short, with 10 bases between. Germline loops: CDR1 SGDLS, CDR2 YYNGEE. CDR3 nucleotides: TGTGCCAGCAGCACTCGGGACGCCTACAATGAGCAGTTCTTC. It yields the protein CASSTRDAYNEQFF.

This chain connects TRBV5-1 to TRBJ2-1; a possible D gene is TRBD2 (5 bases). The length of the CDR3 is 12 residues. Germline V gene data show CDR1 as SGHRS and CDR2 as YFSETQ. V was shortened by 3 bases and J by 8 bases, with 9 bases between the two germline ends. The CDR3 sequence: CASSSGLHEQFF. In nucleotides, the CDR3 is TGCGCCAGCAGCTCGGGGTTGCATGAGCAGTTCTTC.

The chain uses TRBV10-3 and TRBJ2-4; D possibly matches TRBD1 or TRBD2 (6 bases each). The V gene's germline CDR1 is ENHRY and CDR2 SYGVKD. V lost 10 bases to trimming and J lost 7 bases, with 14 bases between them. The CDR3 loop spans 12 amino acids. The CDR3 DNA follows: TGTGCCACCTCACTAGGGGGGAACATTCAGTACTTC. It encodes CATSLGGNIQYF.

The J gene is TRBJ2-1, the V gene TRBV24-1; 8 nucleotides align to TRBD2. The germline CDR1 and CDR2 sequences are KGHDR and SFDVKD. This CDR3 comprises 15 residues. Unmatched junction bases numbered 5, after V lost 6 bases and J lost 2 bases. The CDR3 region is CATSTPGLAYNEQFF. CDR3 nucleotides: TGTGCCACCAGTACACCGGGACTAGCCTACAATGAGCAGTTCTTC.

The chain is built from TRBV10-3 and TRBJ2-1, with unresolved D. CDR1 and CDR2 from the germline V gene are ENHRY and SYGVKD. The CDR3 spans 13 residues. V was trimmed by 4 bases and J by 4 bases, leaving 8 bases between them. For the CDR3, the DNA is TGTGCCATCAGTGTAGGGCAGTACAATGAGCAGTTCTTC. This gives the protein CAISVGQYNEQFF.

The chain combines TRBV28 with TRBJ1-1; no reliable D call. The CDR3 consists of 12 residues. Germline V CDR1 and CDR2: MDHEN, SYDVKM. Trimming left V 6 bases short and J 4 bases short, with 9 bases between. The CDR3 region has the DNA TGTGCCAGCAGCGGCTCGTTCACTGAAGCTTTCTTT. It yields the protein CASSGSFTEAFF.

This rearrangement joins TRBV7-2 to TRBJ1-5; D might be TRBD1 (6 bases). CDR3 length: 14 amino acids. The germline V gene encodes CDR1 SGHTA and CDR2 FQGNSA. V lost 6 bases to trimming and J lost 11 bases, with 20 bases between them. The CDR3 region has the DNA TGTGCCAGCAGGTTGGTGGGAGGGGGTGGATCCCAGCATTTT. Amino acids: CASRLVGGGGSQHF.

CDR3 in amino acids: CASSPGQGSYGYTF. Here the CDR3 DNA reads TGTGCCAGCAGTCCGGGACAGGGGTCCTATGGCTACACCTTC. The chain links TRBV28 to TRBJ1-2, with 10 bases fitting TRBD1. The CDR3 loop spans 14 amino acids. Germline CDR1 is MDHEN and CDR2 is SYDVKM. The J segment lost 4 bases and the V segment lost 5 bases, leaving 4 bases of the junction unmatched.